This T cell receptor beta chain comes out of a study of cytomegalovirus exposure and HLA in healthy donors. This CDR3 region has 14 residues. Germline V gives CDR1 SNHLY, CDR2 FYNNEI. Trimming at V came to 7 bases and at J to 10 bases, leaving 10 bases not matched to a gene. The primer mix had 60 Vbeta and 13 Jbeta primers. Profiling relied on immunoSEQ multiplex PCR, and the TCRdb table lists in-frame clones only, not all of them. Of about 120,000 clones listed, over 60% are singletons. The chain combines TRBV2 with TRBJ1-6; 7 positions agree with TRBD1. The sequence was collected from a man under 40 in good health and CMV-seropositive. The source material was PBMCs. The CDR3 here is CASTPTGSRSPLHF. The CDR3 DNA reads TGTGCCAGCACCCCGACAGGGTCGCGATCACCCCTCCACTTT.